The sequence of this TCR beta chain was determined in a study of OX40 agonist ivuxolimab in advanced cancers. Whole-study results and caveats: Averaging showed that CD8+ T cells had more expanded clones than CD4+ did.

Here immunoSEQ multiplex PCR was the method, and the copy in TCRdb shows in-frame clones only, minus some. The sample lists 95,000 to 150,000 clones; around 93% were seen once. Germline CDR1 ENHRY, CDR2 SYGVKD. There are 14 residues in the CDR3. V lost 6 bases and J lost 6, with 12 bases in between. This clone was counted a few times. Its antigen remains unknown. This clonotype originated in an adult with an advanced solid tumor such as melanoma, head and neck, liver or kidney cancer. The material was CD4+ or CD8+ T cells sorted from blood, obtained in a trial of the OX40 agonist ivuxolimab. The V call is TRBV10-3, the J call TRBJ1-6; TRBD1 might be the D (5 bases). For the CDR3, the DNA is TGTGCCATCAGGCAAATAGGGGCTAATTCACCCCTCCACTTT. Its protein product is CAIRQIGANSPLHF.